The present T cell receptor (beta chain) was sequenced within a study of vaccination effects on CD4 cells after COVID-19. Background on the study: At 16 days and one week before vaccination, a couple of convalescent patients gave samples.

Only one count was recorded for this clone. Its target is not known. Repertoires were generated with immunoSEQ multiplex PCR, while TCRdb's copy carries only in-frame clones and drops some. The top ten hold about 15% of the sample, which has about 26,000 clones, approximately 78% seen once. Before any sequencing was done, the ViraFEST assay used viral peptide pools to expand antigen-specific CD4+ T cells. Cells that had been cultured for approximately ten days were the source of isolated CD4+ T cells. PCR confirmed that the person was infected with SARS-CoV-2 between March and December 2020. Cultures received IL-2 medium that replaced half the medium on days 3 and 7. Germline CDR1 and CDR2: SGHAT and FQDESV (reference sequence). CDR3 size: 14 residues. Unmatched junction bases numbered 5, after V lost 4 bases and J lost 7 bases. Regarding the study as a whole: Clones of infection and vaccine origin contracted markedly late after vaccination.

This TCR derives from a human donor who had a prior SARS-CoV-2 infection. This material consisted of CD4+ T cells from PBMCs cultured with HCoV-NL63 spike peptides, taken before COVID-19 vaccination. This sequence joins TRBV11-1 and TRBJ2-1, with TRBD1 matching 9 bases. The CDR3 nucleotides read TGTGCCAGCAGCTCAGGACAGGGGACTAATGAGCAGTTCTTC. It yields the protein CASSSGQGTNEQFF.